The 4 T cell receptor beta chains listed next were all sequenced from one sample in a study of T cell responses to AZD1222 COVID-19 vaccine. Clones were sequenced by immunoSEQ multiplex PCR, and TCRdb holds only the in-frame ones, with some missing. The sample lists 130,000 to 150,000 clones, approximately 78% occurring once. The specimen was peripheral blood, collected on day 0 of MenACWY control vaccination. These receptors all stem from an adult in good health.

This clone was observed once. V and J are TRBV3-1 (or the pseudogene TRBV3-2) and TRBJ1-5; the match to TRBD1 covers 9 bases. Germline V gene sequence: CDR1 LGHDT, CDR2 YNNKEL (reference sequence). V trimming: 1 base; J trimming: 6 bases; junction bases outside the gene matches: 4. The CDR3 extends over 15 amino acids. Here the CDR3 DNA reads TGTGCCAGCAGCCAAGCACAGGGGGCAGGTCAGCCCCAGCATTTT. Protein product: CASSQAQGAGQPQHF.

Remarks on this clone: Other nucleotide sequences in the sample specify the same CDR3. CDR3 in DNA: TGTGCCAGCAGCCAAGATAGGGCAACTGAAGCTTTCTTT. Its protein is CASSQDRATEAFF. The gene calls are TRBV3-1 (or the pseudogene TRBV3-2) and TRBJ1-1, with D unresolved. Germline CDR1 reads LGHDT; CDR2 reads YNNKEL (reference sequence). CDR3 length: 13 amino acids. V gave up 0 bases and J gave up 5 bases, with 7 bases separating them.

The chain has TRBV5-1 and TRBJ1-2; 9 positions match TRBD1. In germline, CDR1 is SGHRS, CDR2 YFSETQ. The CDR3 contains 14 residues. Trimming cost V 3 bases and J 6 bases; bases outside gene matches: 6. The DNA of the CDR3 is TGCGCCAGCAGCTGGCCGGGACAGGGAAATGGCTACACCTTC. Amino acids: CASSWPGQGNGYTF. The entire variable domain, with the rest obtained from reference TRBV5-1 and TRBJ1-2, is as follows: KAGVTQTPRYLIKTRGQQVTLSCSPISGHRSVSWYQQTPGQGLQFLFEYFSETQRNKGNFPGRFSGRQFSNSRSEMNVSTLELGDSALYLCASSWPGQGNGYTFGSGTRLTVV.

For the CDR3, the DNA is TGTGCCAGCAGCCAAGCCGGGACAGGGTTGTCCTATGGCTACACCTTC. Its protein is CASSQAGTGLSYGYTF. The chain links TRBV14 to TRBJ1-2; 9 bases match TRBD1. The CDR3 contains 16 residues. Germline lookup yields CDR1 SGHDN and CDR2 FVKESK. The J segment lost 4 bases and the V segment lost 1 base, leaving 7 bases of the junction unmatched.